A selection of T cell receptor beta chains follows, all from one sample in a study of T cell repertoires in cytomegalovirus infection. In TCRdb, the reads were re-called with MiXCR into one record per CDR3 protein. Among approximately 750,000 distinct CDR3 sequences listed, less than 40% were seen once. Sequencing was done on a sample of PBMCs. These receptor sequences come from a human donor in good health (CMV status not recorded). Some clones in this sample may be carry-over from other donors' samples. Both conserved end residues are trimmed from each CDR3. Each record gives: J gene, V gene, D gene, clone size, CDR3 protein. A D gene is named only where the DNA matches it firmly. A clone size is listed for some rows: how often the clone was seen (once, few, many), or a class if it is expanded.

TRBJ2-1 TRBV7-3 TRBD2 . ASSTSGVAGGLNAQF
TRBJ2-2 TRBV14 TRBD1 few ASGSYRGLRGELF
TRBJ1-3 TRBV7-2 . many ASSLGPPGAGHTIY
TRBJ2-2 TRBV6-4 . . ASSPPRIGELF
TRBJ2-3 TRBV12-3/TRBV12-4 TRBD2 . ASSLAGTNTDTQY
TRBJ2-3 TRBV6-2/TRBV6-3 . . ARSYISGQYGQY
TRBJ2-3 TRBV12-3/TRBV12-4 . . ASSPGDLGSTDTQY
TRBJ2-1 TRBV7-9 . . ASSFRGSNEQF
TRBJ2-5 TRBV20-1 TRBD2 . SAPRLAGRGETQY
TRBJ1-2 TRBV28 . many ASRHTPRQNYGYT
TRBJ2-5 TRBV6-1 TRBD2 few ASSEEGLAGGETQY
TRBJ1-1 TRBV6-1 . many ASSWGKNTEAF
TRBJ1-5 TRBV20-1 . . SAREGYGDQPQP
TRBJ2-3 TRBV12-3/TRBV12-4 . . ASSFEATTDTQY
TRBJ1-2 TRBV6-1 . . ASSSEGLYGYT
TRBJ1-2 TRBV12-3/TRBV12-4 . few ASSLVGTTNYGYT
TRBJ2-7 TRBV7-8 TRBD1 many ASSFRSGQVSYEQY
TRBJ2-3 TRBV12-3/TRBV12-4 . few ASSTTTRSDTQY
TRBJ1-4 TRBV7-9 . few ASSLVQLGEKLF
TRBJ1-2 TRBV12-3/TRBV12-4 . few ASSLEVGGYGYT
TRBJ1-2 TRBV12-3/TRBV12-4 . few ASSSRYLEGYT
TRBJ1-1 TRBV19 . few ASWTPRGTEAF
TRBJ2-1 TRBV10-3 TRBD2 . AIRLAGANEQF
TRBJ2-3 TRBV29-1 . . SVEVPRATDTQY
TRBJ2-5 TRBV3-1 . . ASSQVVGPGETQY
TRBJ2-5 TRBV6-2/TRBV6-3 TRBD1 . ASTRTGGLETQY
TRBJ1-2 TRBV5-1 . . ARRVVTTPLYGYT
TRBJ2-3 TRBV6-1 . . ASSEGETDTQY
TRBJ2-6 TRBV15 . . ATSRPTHSGASSGANVLT
TRBJ2-3 TRBV7-8 . . ASSLRESARTDTQY
TRBJ1-1 TRBV7-3 . . ASGYWNTEAF
TRBJ2-4 TRBV28 . . ASSSGSGKNIQY